Listed below are T cell receptor beta chains from one sample, sequenced in a study of shared clonotypes between healthy human individuals. Sequenced by immunoSEQ multiplex PCR; TCRdb stores in-frame clones only, minus some. The sample shows approximately 2.1 million clones, over 90% of them seen only once. What was sequenced was naive CD4+ T cells from PBMCs. These receptor sequences come from a man younger than 30 in good health. Some clones in this sample may be carry-over from other donors' samples. The CDR3 runs from the conserved cysteine through the conserved F or W. The order of the fields is D gene, V gene, J gene, clone size, CDR3 DNA, CDR3 protein. D genes are given only for firm matches. Rows may omit the clone size; those that give it use once, few, many or a size class.

d_gene: -; v_gene: TRBV6-1; j_gene: TRBJ1-5; abundance: -; CDR3nt: TGTGCCACCCCCAGGCGGGGTAACAATCAGCCCCAGCATTTT; CDR3aa: CATPRRGNNQPQHF
d_gene: -; v_gene: TRBV5-4; j_gene: TRBJ2-7; abundance: -; CDR3nt: TGTGCCAGCAGTCCAGGGGGAGGGAGAAGCTCCTACGAGCAGTACTTC; CDR3aa: CASSPGGGRSSYEQYF
d_gene: -; v_gene: TRBV28; j_gene: TRBJ1-4; abundance: -; CDR3nt: TGTGCCAGCAGTTTAGGGCAGCTAAATGAAAAACTGTTTTTT; CDR3aa: CASSLGQLNEKLFF
d_gene: TRBD2; v_gene: TRBV7-2; j_gene: TRBJ2-1; abundance: -; CDR3nt: TGTGCCAGCAGCCCAAGGACTAGCGGGAGAGATGAGCAGTTCTTC; CDR3aa: CASSPRTSGRDEQFF
d_gene: -; v_gene: TRBV5-1; j_gene: TRBJ2-5; abundance: -; CDR3nt: TGCGCCAGCAGCAGTGAGGGGGGAGAGACCCAGTACTTC; CDR3aa: CASSSEGGETQYF
d_gene: -; v_gene: TRBV6-1; j_gene: TRBJ1-1; abundance: -; CDR3nt: TGTGCCAGCAGTGAAGCGCTTGGTATTTGGGCTTTCTTT; CDR3aa: CASSEALGIWAFF
d_gene: -; v_gene: TRBV30; j_gene: TRBJ1-1; abundance: -; CDR3nt: TGTGCCTGGAGTGTCTCATGGGGCAAAGTTTCTGAAGCTTTCTTT; CDR3aa: CAWSVSWGKVSEAFF
d_gene: TRBD2; v_gene: TRBV7-9; j_gene: TRBJ2-7; abundance: -; CDR3nt: TGTGCCAGCAGCTTGGCTAGCGGGAGGTACGAGCAGTACTTC; CDR3aa: CASSLASGRYEQYF
d_gene: TRBD1; v_gene: TRBV5-5; j_gene: TRBJ2-6; abundance: -; CDR3nt: TGTGCCAGCAGCTTGGTGGGACAGGGTACCTCTGGGGCCAACGTCCTGACTTTC; CDR3aa: CASSLVGQGTSGANVLTF
d_gene: TRBD1; v_gene: TRBV7-2; j_gene: TRBJ1-2; abundance: -; CDR3nt: TGTGCCAGCAGCTCTACGACAGGGGTTTACTATGGCTACACCTTC; CDR3aa: CASSSTTGVYYGYTF
d_gene: -; v_gene: TRBV10-3; j_gene: TRBJ2-1; abundance: -; CDR3nt: TGTGCCATCAGTGAGTCGAGTATTAGGAATGAGCAGTTCTTC; CDR3aa: CAISESSIRNEQFF
d_gene: -; v_gene: TRBV10-3; j_gene: TRBJ1-5; abundance: few; CDR3nt: TGTGCCATCAGTGAGTCGTCGAGGGGAAACAATCAGCCCCAGCATTTT; CDR3aa: CAISESSRGNNQPQHF
d_gene: -; v_gene: TRBV27; j_gene: TRBJ1-2; abundance: -; CDR3nt: TGTGCCAGCAGGGACGGGCTTAACTATGGCTACACCTTC; CDR3aa: CASRDGLNYGYTF
d_gene: -; v_gene: TRBV19; j_gene: TRBJ1-5; abundance: -; CDR3nt: TGTGCCAGTAGTATACCTCTAGGGACGCTGGGGGATCAGCCCCAGCATTTT; CDR3aa: CASSIPLGTLGDQPQHF
d_gene: TRBD1; v_gene: TRBV25-1; j_gene: TRBJ1-6; abundance: -; CDR3nt: TGTGCCAGCACCGGTTGGGGACAGGGGAATTCACCCCTCCACTTT; CDR3aa: CASTGWGQGNSPLHF
d_gene: -; v_gene: TRBV29-1; j_gene: TRBJ1-1; abundance: few; CDR3nt: TGCAGCGTTGACGGGGGGCCGAACACTGAAGCTTTCTTT; CDR3aa: CSVDGGPNTEAFF
d_gene: TRBD1; v_gene: TRBV5-5; j_gene: TRBJ1-1; abundance: -; CDR3nt: TGTGCCAGCACCCGAACGACAGGGGTGAACACTGAAGCTTTCTTT; CDR3aa: CASTRTTGVNTEAFF
d_gene: TRBD1; v_gene: TRBV6-5; j_gene: TRBJ1-2; abundance: once; CDR3nt: TGTGCCAGCAGTACCCGGGGTGACAGGGATGGCTACACCTTC; CDR3aa: CASSTRGDRDGYTF
d_gene: -; v_gene: TRBV12-5; j_gene: TRBJ1-1; abundance: few; CDR3nt: TGTGCTAGTGGTCCCGGTGCCTACACTGAAGCTTTCTTT; CDR3aa: CASGPGAYTEAFF
d_gene: -; v_gene: TRBV7-3; j_gene: TRBJ1-5; abundance: -; CDR3nt: TGTGCCAGCAGCTCTACCAGTGAGGATCAGCCCCAGCATTTT; CDR3aa: CASSSTSEDQPQHF
d_gene: TRBD2; v_gene: TRBV28; j_gene: TRBJ2-7; abundance: -; CDR3nt: TGTGCCAGCAGTCCACTTACTATTAAGCGGGGAACCTACGAGCAGTACTTC; CDR3aa: CASSPLTIKRGTYEQYF
d_gene: TRBD1; v_gene: TRBV6-5; j_gene: TRBJ1-1; abundance: -; CDR3nt: TGTGCCAGCAGTTACCGACAGGGGAACACTGAAGCTTTCTTT; CDR3aa: CASSYRQGNTEAFF
d_gene: TRBD2; v_gene: TRBV5-1; j_gene: TRBJ2-2; abundance: -; CDR3nt: TGCGCCAGCAGCCCTGGGACTAGCAGGCCCGGGGAGCTGTTTTTT; CDR3aa: CASSPGTSRPGELFF
d_gene: TRBD2; v_gene: TRBV18; j_gene: TRBJ2-1; abundance: -; CDR3nt: TGTGCCAGCTCACCGTCAGCGGGAGTCCCCGTAAATGAGCAGTTCTTC; CDR3aa: CASSPSAGVPVNEQFF
d_gene: -; v_gene: TRBV28; j_gene: TRBJ1-1; abundance: -; CDR3nt: TGTGCCAGCAGTTTAGACGGAGTTTGGGGGGAAGCTTTCTTT; CDR3aa: CASSLDGVWGEAFF
d_gene: -; v_gene: TRBV4-1; j_gene: TRBJ1-4; abundance: -; CDR3nt: TGCGCCAGCAGCCAAGTACTAGGAGTTGAAAAACTGTTTTTT; CDR3aa: CASSQVLGVEKLFF
d_gene: -; v_gene: TRBV5-1; j_gene: TRBJ1-1; abundance: -; CDR3nt: TGCGCCAGCAGCTCTAATAGGAACACTGAAGCTTTCTTT; CDR3aa: CASSSNRNTEAFF
d_gene: -; v_gene: TRBV27; j_gene: TRBJ1-1; abundance: -; CDR3nt: TGTGCCAGCAGTTTATCGATCTTCGGCCCACCGCCGAACACTGAAGCTTTCTTT; CDR3aa: CASSLSIFGPPPNTEAFF
d_gene: TRBD1; v_gene: TRBV6-5; j_gene: TRBJ1-1; abundance: -; CDR3nt: TGTGCCAGCAGTTGGGGACAGCTTGAAGCTTTCTTT; CDR3aa: CASSWGQLEAFF
d_gene: -; v_gene: TRBV9; j_gene: TRBJ2-7; abundance: -; CDR3nt: TGTGCCAGCAGCGTTGACCCCCGGTCCTACCACGAGCAGTACTTC; CDR3aa: CASSVDPRSYHEQYF
d_gene: -; v_gene: TRBV7-3; j_gene: TRBJ2-2; abundance: -; CDR3nt: TGTGCCAGCAGCTCTCGGGGGTTAGACACCGGGGAGCTGTTTTTT; CDR3aa: CASSSRGLDTGELFF
d_gene: -; v_gene: TRBV19; j_gene: TRBJ1-5; abundance: once; CDR3nt: TGTGCCAGTAGTTCGTTCGGGGGTAGCAATCAGCCCCAGCATTTT; CDR3aa: CASSSFGGSNQPQHF
d_gene: TRBD2; v_gene: TRBV9; j_gene: TRBJ2-3; abundance: -; CDR3nt: TGTGCCAGCAGCGATGAGAGTCTAGCGGGGGAAGATACGCAGTATTTT; CDR3aa: CASSDESLAGEDTQYF
d_gene: TRBD2; v_gene: TRBV4-2; j_gene: TRBJ2-5; abundance: -; CDR3nt: TGTGCCAGCAGCCTTGGACTAGCGGGAGCAGAGACCCAGTACTTC; CDR3aa: CASSLGLAGAETQYF
d_gene: TRBD2; v_gene: TRBV18; j_gene: TRBJ2-7; abundance: -; CDR3nt: TGTGCCAGCTCACCGGGGCTAGCGGGAACTGCCGAGCAGTACTTC; CDR3aa: CASSPGLAGTAEQYF
d_gene: -; v_gene: TRBV14; j_gene: TRBJ2-6; abundance: -; CDR3nt: TGTGCCAGCAGCCGCTTATGGGAAGGCTCCGTCCTGACTTTC; CDR3aa: CASSRLWEGSVLTF
d_gene: -; v_gene: TRBV5-1; j_gene: TRBJ1-3; abundance: -; CDR3nt: TGCGCCAGCAGCGGCCATTACTCTGGAAACACCATATATTTT; CDR3aa: CASSGHYSGNTIYF
d_gene: TRBD1; v_gene: TRBV5-1; j_gene: TRBJ1-1; abundance: once; CDR3nt: TGCGCCAGCAGCAGCCTACAGGGGAGTAGCACTGAAGCTTTCTTT; CDR3aa: CASSSLQGSSTEAFF
d_gene: TRBD2; v_gene: TRBV5-1; j_gene: TRBJ2-7; abundance: once; CDR3nt: TGCGCCAGCAGCTTGGCCGACGCCTTCGAGCGGGAATCCTACGAGCAGTACTTC; CDR3aa: CASSLADAFERESYEQYF
d_gene: TRBD2; v_gene: TRBV5-1; j_gene: TRBJ2-5; abundance: -; CDR3nt: TGCGCCAGCAGCTTCACCGGGACTAGCGGCCCCCAAGAGACCCAGTACTTC; CDR3aa: CASSFTGTSGPQETQYF
d_gene: -; v_gene: TRBV6-1; j_gene: TRBJ1-1; abundance: -; CDR3nt: TGTGCCAGCAGTCTGGGGGGGATGAACACTGAAGCTTTCTTT; CDR3aa: CASSLGGMNTEAFF
d_gene: -; v_gene: TRBV21-1; j_gene: TRBJ1-5; abundance: -; CDR3nt: -; CDR3aa: CASSKVGQGSRLGQPQHF
d_gene: TRBD1; v_gene: TRBV28; j_gene: TRBJ2-5; abundance: -; CDR3nt: TGTGCCAGCAGCGGTATAGAGGGGGCCTTGGAGACCCAGTACTTC; CDR3aa: CASSGIEGALETQYF
d_gene: -; v_gene: TRBV21-1; j_gene: TRBJ2-6; abundance: -; CDR3nt: TGTGCCAGCAGCCCGACCGCGAGTGGGGCCAACGTCCTGACTTTC; CDR3aa: CASSPTASGANVLTF
d_gene: -; v_gene: TRBV7-9; j_gene: TRBJ2-1; abundance: -; CDR3nt: TGTGCCAGCAGCGGCACAAAAAATGAGCAGTTCTTC; CDR3aa: CASSGTKNEQFF
d_gene: -; v_gene: TRBV6-1; j_gene: TRBJ1-2; abundance: -; CDR3nt: TGTGCCAGCAGTGAATCTTCAGGGGCTGGCTATGGCTACACCTTC; CDR3aa: CASSESSGAGYGYTF
d_gene: TRBD2; v_gene: TRBV15; j_gene: TRBJ2-1; abundance: once; CDR3nt: TGTGCCACCAGCAGTGGCACTAGCGGGAGGGCCGGTGAGCAGTTCTTC; CDR3aa: CATSSGTSGRAGEQFF
d_gene: -; v_gene: TRBV30; j_gene: TRBJ1-2; abundance: -; CDR3nt: TGTGCCTGGAGTGTACTGGGGCTATCTGGCTACACCTTC; CDR3aa: CAWSVLGLSGYTF
d_gene: TRBD2; v_gene: TRBV4-2; j_gene: TRBJ2-3; abundance: once; CDR3nt: TGTGCCAGCAGCCAAGAAAGCCTAGCGGGCGTCTATACGCAGTATTTT; CDR3aa: CASSQESLAGVYTQYF
d_gene: TRBD1; v_gene: TRBV5-1; j_gene: TRBJ1-5; abundance: -; CDR3nt: TGCGCCAGCAGCGAAGGGACAGGGGGGACTCAGCCCCAGCATTTT; CDR3aa: CASSEGTGGTQPQHF